What follows are 13 T cell receptor beta chains derived from one specimen sequenced in a study of blood T cell repertoires in COVID-19. Sequencing used immunoSEQ multiplex PCR; TCRdb keeps in-frame clones, though not all of them. The sample includes about 170,000 clones, 89% of them seen just once. Material for sequencing was PBMCs or T cells enriched from blood (not recorded which). The receptors come from a woman under 30 who had recovered from COVID-19.

The V and J genes are TRBV4-1 and TRBJ2-7, with 7 bases matching TRBD2. Germline loops: CDR1 MGHRA, CDR2 YSYEKL. This CDR3 has 17 residues. Trimming took 0 bases from V and 3 from J; bases not matched to a gene: 11. CDR3 nucleotide sequence: TGCGCCAGCAGCCAAGATAACGGGGGGAATCGGAACTACGAGCAGTACTTC. Translated: CASSQDNGGNRNYEQYF.

The chain combines TRBV30 with TRBJ1-6; 8 bases align to TRBD1. V gave up 2 bases and J gave up 5 bases; unmatched junction bases: 5. There are 15 residues in the CDR3. Per germline, CDR1 GTSNPN and CDR2 SVGIG (reference sequence). The CDR3 reads CAWSPRTGNNSPLHF. The CDR3 DNA reads as TGTGCCTGGAGTCCACGGACAGGGAATAATTCACCCCTCCACTTT. Together with reference TRBV30 and TRBJ1-6, the CDR3 gives the full variable domain: SQTIHQWPATLVQPVGSPLSLECTVEGTSNPNLYWYRQAAGRGLQLLFYSVGIGQISSEVPQNLSASRPQDRQFILSSKKLLLSDSGFYLCAWSPRTGNNSPLHFGNGTRLTVT.

The rearrangement joins TRBV19 to TRBJ2-6; 8 bases map to TRBD1. Germline CDR1 and CDR2: LNHDA and SQIVND (reference sequence). Trimming removed 7 bases from V and 8 bases from J; junction bases left unmatched: 10. This CDR3 is built from 15 residues. CDR3 amino acids: CASTNGQGVTNVLTF. The CDR3 DNA follows: TGTGCCAGTACTAACGGACAGGGTGTAACCAACGTCCTGACTTTC.

This clone was seen a single time. The V call is TRBV2, the J call TRBJ2-7, with 11 bases identical to TRBD2. The germline V gene encodes CDR1 SNHLY and CDR2 FYNNEI. The V segment lost 6 bases and the J segment 2 bases; nucleotides outside the gene matches: 6. This CDR3 region has 15 residues. The CDR3, as DNA: TGTGCCAGCAGCGGACTAGCGGGTCGTACCTACGAGCAGTACTTC. Residues: CASSGLAGRTYEQYF.

The gene calls are TRBV9 and TRBJ2-3, with D possibly matching TRBD1 (5 bases). V was trimmed by 0 bases and J by 6 bases, leaving 11 bases between them. Germline assignment: CDR1 SGDLS and CDR2 YYNGEE. CDR3 length: 14 amino acids. The CDR3 DNA reads TGTGCCAGCAGCGTAGCCCGGACACTTGATACGCAGTATTTT. Translating gives CASSVARTLDTQYF.

The J gene is TRBJ2-7, the V gene TRBV7-9; 7 nucleotides match TRBD1. The germline gives CDR1 SEHNR, CDR2 FQNEAQ (reference sequence). J gave up 3 bases and V 4 bases, and 9 bases lay outside the gene matches. CDR3 size: 15 residues. Here the CDR3 reads CASSSVDRAVYEQYF. The CDR3 bases are TGTGCCAGCAGCTCGGTAGACAGGGCCGTCTACGAGCAGTACTTC. The full variable domain, its missing parts supplied by reference TRBV7-9 and TRBJ2-7, is DTGVSQNPRHKITKRGQNVTFRCDPISEHNRLYWYRQTLGQGPEFLTYFQNEAQLEKSRLLSDRFSAERPKGSFSTLEIQRTEQGDSAMYLCASSSVDRAVYEQYFGPGTRLTVT.

The chain recombines TRBV6-5 with TRBJ2-3; tentatively, D is TRBD2 (7 bases). CDR3 size: 13 residues. CDR1 is MNHEY, CDR2 SVGAGI, per germline. V was shortened by 6 bases and J by 7 bases, with 14 bases between the two germline ends. CDR3 residues: CASRGGGGHTQYF. CDR3 nucleotides: TGTGCCAGCAGGGGAGGGGGTGGTCATACGCAGTATTTT.

The chain recombines TRBV11-2 with TRBJ1-2; D is undetermined. The V end was cut by 4 bases, the J end by 2 bases, with 5 bases between. CDR3 length equals 12 residues. CDR1 is SGHAT, CDR2 FQNNGV, per germline. DNA of the CDR3: TGTGCCAGCAGCTCCGAGAACTATGGCTACACCTTC. Residues: CASSSENYGYTF.

The chain recombines TRBV27 with TRBJ1-2; TRBD1 matches 9 bases. With 3 bases clipped from V and 6 bases from J, the junction kept 8 bases outside the gene matches. The CDR3 has 15 residues. Germline CDR1 and CDR2: MNHEY and SMNVEV (reference sequence). In DNA form, the CDR3 reads TGTGCCAGCAGTTTGTCGCCACAGGGGGCCCATGGCTACACCTTC. Translating it yields CASSLSPQGAHGYTF.

The rearrangement links TRBV6-4 to TRBJ2-6, with 7 positions matching TRBD2. The CDR3 is 16 amino acids. Trimming removed 4 bases from V and 2 bases from J; junction bases left unmatched: 5. CDR1 MRHNA and CDR2 SNTAGT come from the germline V gene. CDR3 sequence reads: CASSVSGGAGANVLTF. The CDR3 nucleotides read TGTGCCAGCAGTGTGTCGGGGGGAGCTGGGGCCAACGTCCTGACTTTC.

V usage is TRBV7-9 and J usage is TRBJ2-1; weak D call: TRBD2 (5 bases). The CDR3 consists of 16 residues. Germline assignment: CDR1 SEHNR and CDR2 FQNEAQ (reference sequence). V lost 5 bases and J lost 7, with 21 bases in between. In DNA, the CDR3 is TGTGCCAGCAGCCAAAATCTAGCCGACACCGGGAATGAGCAGTTCTTC. The encoded protein is CASSQNLADTGNEQFF. Filled out from reference TRBV7-9 and TRBJ2-1, the complete variable domain reads DTGVSQNPRHKITKRGQNVTFRCDPISEHNRLYWYRQTLGQGPEFLTYFQNEAQLEKSRLLSDRFSAERPKGSFSTLEIQRTEQGDSAMYLCASSQNLADTGNEQFFGPGTRLTVL.

The CDR3 coding sequence is TGTGCCAGCAGCAATATAGGGGCGGGGGACAATGAGCAGTTCTTC. Amino acid sequence: CASSNIGAGDNEQFF. The V gene is TRBV13, the J gene TRBJ2-1, with 7 bases that match TRBD2. The germline V gene has CDR1 PRHDT and CDR2 FYEKMQ (reference sequence). V trimming: 5 bases; J trimming: 5 bases; junction bases outside the gene matches: 9. This CDR3 has 15 amino acids.

CDR3 nucleotides: TGTGCCAGCAGTTCAGCGGGACTGGACAATGAGCAGTTCTTC. It yields the protein CASSSAGLDNEQFF. The chain uses TRBV28 and TRBJ2-1; TRBD2 aligns across 7 bases. The CDR3 has 14 amino acids. Germline CDR1 reads MDHEN; CDR2 reads SYDVKM. Germline trimming cut 4 bases from V and 5 bases from J; bases unmatched to any gene: 5.